The rows below give T cell receptor beta chains drawn from one sample of a study of cytomegalovirus exposure and HLA in healthy donors. TCRdb's copy holds only in-frame clones and misses some; the assay was immunoSEQ multiplex PCR. The table lists tens of thousands of clones, roughly two thirds of them singletons, with 6.5% to 7.5% in the top ten. Source material: PBMCs. These receptors were collected from a woman aged 50 to 60 in good health and CMV-seropositive. Both conserved end residues are part of each CDR3. Each record gives: V gene, clone size, D gene, J gene, CDR3 DNA, CDR3 protein. D genes are given only for firm matches. Only some rows state a clone size, as once, few, many or a class for expanded clones.

TRBV9	.	.	TRBJ2-3	TGTGCCAGCAGCGGTGGCGGAAGCACAGATACGCAGTATTTT	CASSGGGSTDTQYF
TRBV30	once	.	TRBJ1-4	TGTGCCTGGAGCCAAATGGGGGGGTCTCGTGAAAAACTGTTTTTT	CAWSQMGGSREKLFF
TRBV7-6	few	.	TRBJ1-1	TGTGCCAGCAGCTTAGCCCAGGGGTGGGACACTGAAGCTTTCTTT	CASSLAQGWDTEAFF
TRBV19	.	.	TRBJ2-3	TGTGCCAGTAGTATTGAGACAGATACGCAGTATTTT	CASSIETDTQYF
TRBV30	.	TRBD1	TRBJ1-1	TGTGCCTGGAGCCCAGGGGGCACTGAAGCTTTCTTT	CAWSPGGTEAFF
TRBV7-2	.	.	TRBJ2-7	TGTGCCAGCAGCTTTTGGAGTCAGAGCAGCTACGAGCAGTACTTC	CASSFWSQSSYEQYF
TRBV5-5	.	TRBD1	TRBJ1-5	TGTGCCAGCAGCTTAGGGGACAGGGGGCGTGAGCCCCAGCATTTT	CASSLGDRGREPQHF
TRBV9	.	.	TRBJ1-3	TGTGCCAGCAGCGTAGGCGGGGGAAACACCATATATTTT	CASSVGGGNTIYF
TRBV29-1	.	TRBD1	TRBJ1-2	TGCAGCGTTCGGACAGGGAGTGGCTACACCTTC	CSVRTGSGYTF
TRBV5-6	.	.	TRBJ2-6	TGTGCCAGCAGCTTTGAGAGCTCTGGGGCCAACGTCCTGACTTTC	CASSFESSGANVLTF
TRBV7-9	few	TRBD1	TRBJ1-6	TGTGCCAGCAGCTTACAGGGGGCCGATAATTCACCCCTCCACTTT	CASSLQGADNSPLHF
TRBV5-5	.	TRBD2	TRBJ2-5	TGTGCCAGCGGCTTAGGAGCTAGCGGGGGGGAGGAGACCCAGTACTTC	CASGLGASGGEETQYF
TRBV14	.	.	TRBJ2-1	TGTGCCAGCAGCGCCACGAGGCGAGAGCAGTTCTTC	CASSATRREQFF
TRBV27	.	TRBD1	TRBJ1-5	TGTGCCAGCAGTTTAGGTGGGACAGGGGAAATAGTTGGACAGCCCCAGCATTTT	CASSLGGTGEIVGQPQHF